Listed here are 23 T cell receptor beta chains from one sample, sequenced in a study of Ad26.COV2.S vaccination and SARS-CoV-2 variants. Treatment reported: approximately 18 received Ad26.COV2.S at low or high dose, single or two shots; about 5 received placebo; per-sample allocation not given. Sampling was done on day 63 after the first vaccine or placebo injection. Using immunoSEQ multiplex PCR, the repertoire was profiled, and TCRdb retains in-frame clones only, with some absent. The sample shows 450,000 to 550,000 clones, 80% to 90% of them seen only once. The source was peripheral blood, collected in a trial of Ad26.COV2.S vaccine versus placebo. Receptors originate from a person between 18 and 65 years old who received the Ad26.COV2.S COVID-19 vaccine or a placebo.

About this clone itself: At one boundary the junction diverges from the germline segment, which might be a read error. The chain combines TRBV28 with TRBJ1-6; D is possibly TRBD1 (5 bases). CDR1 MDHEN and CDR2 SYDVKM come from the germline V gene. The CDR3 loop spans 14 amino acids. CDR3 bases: TGTGCCAGCACCCGGGACCCTTATATTTCACCCCTCCACTTT. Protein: CASTRDPYISPLHF.

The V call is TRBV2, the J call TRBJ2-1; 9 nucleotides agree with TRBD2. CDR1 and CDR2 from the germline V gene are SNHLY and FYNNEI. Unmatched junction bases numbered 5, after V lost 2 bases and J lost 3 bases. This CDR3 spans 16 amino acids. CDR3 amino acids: CASSEPTSGDYNEQFF. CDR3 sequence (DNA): TGTGCCAGCAGTGAACCGACTAGCGGAGACTACAATGAGCAGTTCTTC.

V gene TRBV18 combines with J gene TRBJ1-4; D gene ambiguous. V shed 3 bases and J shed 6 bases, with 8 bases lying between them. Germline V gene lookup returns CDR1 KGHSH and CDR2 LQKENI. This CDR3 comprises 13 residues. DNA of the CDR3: TGTGCCAGCTCACCGGGCTTTGATGAAAAACTGTTTTTT. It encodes CASSPGFDEKLFF.

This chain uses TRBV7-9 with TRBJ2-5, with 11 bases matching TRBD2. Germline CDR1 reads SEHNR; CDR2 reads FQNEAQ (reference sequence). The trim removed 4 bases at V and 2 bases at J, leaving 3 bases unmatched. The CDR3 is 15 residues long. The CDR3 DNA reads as TGTGCCAGCAGCTCTGGGACTAGCGGTCAAGAGACCCAGTACTTC. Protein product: CASSSGTSGQETQYF.

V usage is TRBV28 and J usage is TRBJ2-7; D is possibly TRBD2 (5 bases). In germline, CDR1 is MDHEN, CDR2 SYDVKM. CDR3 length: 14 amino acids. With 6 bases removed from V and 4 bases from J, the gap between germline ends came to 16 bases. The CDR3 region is CASRFQEVGYEQYF. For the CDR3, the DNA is TGTGCCAGCAGGTTTCAGGAGGTAGGTTACGAGCAGTACTTC.

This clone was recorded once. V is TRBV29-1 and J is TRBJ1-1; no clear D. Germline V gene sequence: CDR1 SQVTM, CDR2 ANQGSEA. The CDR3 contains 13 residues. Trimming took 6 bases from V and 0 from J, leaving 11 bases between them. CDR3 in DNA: TGCAGCGTGGTTGGACTGATGAACACTGAAGCTTTCTTT. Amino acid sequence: CSVVGLMNTEAFF.

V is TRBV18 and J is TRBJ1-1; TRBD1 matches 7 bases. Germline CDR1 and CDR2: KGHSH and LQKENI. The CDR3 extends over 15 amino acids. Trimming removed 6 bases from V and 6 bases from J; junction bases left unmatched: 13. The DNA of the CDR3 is TGTGCCAGCTCGGCTAGCCGGGACAGAACGGCTGAAGCTTTCTTT. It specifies CASSASRDRTAEAFF.

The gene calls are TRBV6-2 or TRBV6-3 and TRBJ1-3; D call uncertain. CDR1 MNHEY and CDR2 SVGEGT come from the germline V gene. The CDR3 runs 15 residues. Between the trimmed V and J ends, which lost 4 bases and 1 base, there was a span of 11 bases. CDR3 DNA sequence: TGTGCCAGCAGTTTAGTCGGACTGTCTGGAAACACCATATATTTT. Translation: CASSLVGLSGNTIYF.

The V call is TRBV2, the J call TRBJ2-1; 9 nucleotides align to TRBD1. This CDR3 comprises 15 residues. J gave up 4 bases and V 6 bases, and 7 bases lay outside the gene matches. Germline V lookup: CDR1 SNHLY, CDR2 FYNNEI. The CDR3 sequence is CASSKDRGPYNEQFF. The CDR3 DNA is TGTGCCAGCAGCAAGGACAGGGGACCTTACAATGAGCAGTTCTTC.

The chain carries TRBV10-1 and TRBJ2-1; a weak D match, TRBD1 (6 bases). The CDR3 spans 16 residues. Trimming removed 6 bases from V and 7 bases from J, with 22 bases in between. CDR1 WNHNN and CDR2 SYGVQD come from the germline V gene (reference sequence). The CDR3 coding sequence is TGCGCCAGCAGCAGACCAGGGGTTTCGGCCTTGAATGAGCAGTTCTTC. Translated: CASSRPGVSALNEQFF.

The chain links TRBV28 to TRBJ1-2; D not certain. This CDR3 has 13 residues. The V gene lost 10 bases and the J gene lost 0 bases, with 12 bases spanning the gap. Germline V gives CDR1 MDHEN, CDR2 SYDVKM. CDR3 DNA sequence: TGTGCCATCCTCTCCCAGACTAACTATGGCTACACCTTC. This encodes CAILSQTNYGYTF.

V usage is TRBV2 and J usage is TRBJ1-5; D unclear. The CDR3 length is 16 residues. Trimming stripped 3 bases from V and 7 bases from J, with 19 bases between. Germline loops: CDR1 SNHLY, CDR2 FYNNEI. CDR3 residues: CASSDIDRASSQPQHF. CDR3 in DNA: TGTGCCAGCAGTGATATCGACCGGGCCTCGTCACAGCCCCAGCATTTT.

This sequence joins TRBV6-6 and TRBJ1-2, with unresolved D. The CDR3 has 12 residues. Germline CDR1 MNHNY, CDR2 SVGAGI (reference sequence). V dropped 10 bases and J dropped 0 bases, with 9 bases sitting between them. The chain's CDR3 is CANWEANYGYTF. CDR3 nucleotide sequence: TGTGCCAACTGGGAGGCTAACTATGGCTACACCTTC.

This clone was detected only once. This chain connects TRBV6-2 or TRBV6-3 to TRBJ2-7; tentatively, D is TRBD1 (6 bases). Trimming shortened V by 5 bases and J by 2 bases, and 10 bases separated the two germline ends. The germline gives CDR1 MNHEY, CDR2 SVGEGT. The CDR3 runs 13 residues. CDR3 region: CASSRTATYEQYF. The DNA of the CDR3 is TGTGCCAGCAGTAGGACAGCCACCTACGAGCAGTACTTC.

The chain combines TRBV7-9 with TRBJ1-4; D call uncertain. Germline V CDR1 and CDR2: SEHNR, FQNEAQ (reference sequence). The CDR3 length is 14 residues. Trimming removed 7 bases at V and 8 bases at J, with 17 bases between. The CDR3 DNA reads TGTGCCAGCACCCCGTCTGGCACTGGAGAAAAACTGTTTTTT. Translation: CASTPSGTGEKLFF.

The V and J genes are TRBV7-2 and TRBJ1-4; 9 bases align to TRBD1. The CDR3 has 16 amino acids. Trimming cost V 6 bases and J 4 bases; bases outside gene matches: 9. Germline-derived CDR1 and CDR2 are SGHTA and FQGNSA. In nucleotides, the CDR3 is TGTGCCAGCAGTCTAAAAAGGACAGGGGTTAATGAAAAACTGTTTTTT. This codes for CASSLKRTGVNEKLFF.

CDR3 sequence: CASSPGTYGYTF. The CDR3 DNA reads TGTGCCAGTAGTCCCGGGACCTATGGCTACACCTTC. This chain connects TRBV19 to TRBJ1-2; TRBD1 might be the D (5 bases). The CDR3 runs to 12 residues. V lost 5 bases, J lost 4 bases, and 8 bases lay in between. CDR1 LNHDA and CDR2 SQIVND come from the germline V gene (reference sequence).

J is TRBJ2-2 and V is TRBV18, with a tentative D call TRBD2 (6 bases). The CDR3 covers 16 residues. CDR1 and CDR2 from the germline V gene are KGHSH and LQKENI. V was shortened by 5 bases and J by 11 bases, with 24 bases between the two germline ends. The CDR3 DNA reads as TGTGCCAGCTCATCACAACGGCCAGAGGGAGGTGGTGAGCTGTTTTTT. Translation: CASSSQRPEGGGELFF.

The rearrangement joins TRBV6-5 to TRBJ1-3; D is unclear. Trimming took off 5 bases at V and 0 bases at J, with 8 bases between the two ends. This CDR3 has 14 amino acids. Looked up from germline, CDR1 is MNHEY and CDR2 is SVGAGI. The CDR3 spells CASSPFFSGNTIYF. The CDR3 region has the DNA TGTGCCAGCAGTCCGTTTTTCTCTGGAAACACCATATATTTT.

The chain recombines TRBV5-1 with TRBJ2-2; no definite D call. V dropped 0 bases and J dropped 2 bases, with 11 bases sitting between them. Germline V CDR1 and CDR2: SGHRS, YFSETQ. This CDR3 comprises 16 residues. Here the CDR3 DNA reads TGCGCCAGCAGCTTGGCCGCGGCAGTTAACACCGGGGAGCTGTTTTTT. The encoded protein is CASSLAAAVNTGELFF.

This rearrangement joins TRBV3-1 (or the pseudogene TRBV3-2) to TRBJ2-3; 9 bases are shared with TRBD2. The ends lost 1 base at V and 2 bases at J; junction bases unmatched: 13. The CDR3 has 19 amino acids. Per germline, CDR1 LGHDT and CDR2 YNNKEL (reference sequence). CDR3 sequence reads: CASSQGNRLADAPTDTQYF. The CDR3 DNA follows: TGTGCCAGCAGCCAAGGTAACCGACTAGCGGACGCCCCCACAGATACGCAGTATTTT.

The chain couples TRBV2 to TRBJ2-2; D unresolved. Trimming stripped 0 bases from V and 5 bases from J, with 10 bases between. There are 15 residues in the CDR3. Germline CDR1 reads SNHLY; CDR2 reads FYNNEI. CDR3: CASSEALGRTGELFF. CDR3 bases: TGTGCCAGCAGTGAAGCGCTTGGCAGAACCGGGGAGCTGTTTTTT.

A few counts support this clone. The CDR3 region is CASSEGWVSGQPQHF. As DNA, the CDR3 is TGTGCCAGCAGTGAAGGATGGGTGAGCGGGCAGCCCCAGCATTTT. This chain connects TRBV25-1 to TRBJ1-5; D uncertain. Germline CDR1 is MGHDK and CDR2 is SYGVNS. V lost 2 bases to trimming and J lost 7 bases, with 15 bases between them. The CDR3 is 15 amino acids.